The 23 T cell receptor beta chains in this list originate from one sample, sequenced in a study of blood T cell repertoires in COVID-19 (dated by TCRdb to the early 2020s). The method was the immunoSEQ multiplex PCR assay. TCRdb took this table from immuneACCESS and kept in-frame rearrangements with V and J called. Such tables lack part of the clones; where checked against another copy, unresolved V genes explain under half of the gap, and the rest is unexplained. The sample contains about 200,000 clones, approximately 80% of them found a single time. Clones ranked in the top ten supply 0.8% to 0.95% of the sample. The material sequenced was peripheral blood. These receptors all come from a man aged 60 to 69 with COVID-19, enrolled during active disease.

The rearrangement links TRBV18 to TRBJ2-7, with D possibly matching TRBD2 (6 bases). In germline, CDR1 is KGHSH, CDR2 LQKENI. This CDR3 region has 13 residues. Deletions cut 3 bases from V and 3 bases from J, with 9 bases between. CDR3 loop: CASSPEGSYEQYF. DNA of the CDR3: TGTGCCAGCTCACCGGAGGGCAGCTACGAGCAGTACTTC.

The sample holds a few counts of this clone. This chain uses TRBV5-1 with TRBJ1-4; possibly TRBD1 for D (5 bases). This CDR3 is 15 amino acids long. Germline CDR1 is SGHRS and CDR2 is YFSETQ. V lost 4 bases to trimming and J lost 8 bases, with 18 bases between them. CDR3 amino acids: CASSPQTSRGEKLFF. CDR3 nucleotide sequence: TGCGCCAGCAGCCCCCAGACATCCCGGGGGGAAAAACTGTTTTTT.

The CDR3 coding sequence is TGTGCCACCAGCAGATACTCTTACACAGATACGCAGTATTTT. Translation: CATSRYSYTDTQYF. The chain carries TRBV15 and TRBJ2-3; D call uncertain. Trimming took off 2 bases at V and 2 bases at J, with 8 bases between the two ends. The CDR3 contains 14 residues. Germline V gene lookup returns CDR1 LNHNV and CDR2 YYDKDF (reference sequence). The variable domain in full, with the rest retrieved from reference TRBV15 and TRBJ2-3, is DAMVIQNPRYQVTQFGKPVTLSCSQTLNHNVMYWYQQKSSQAPKLLFHYYDKDFNNEADTPDNFQSRRPNTSFCFLDIRSPGLGDTAMYLCATSRYSYTDTQYFGPGTRLTVL.

The chain joins TRBV6-5 to TRBJ1-5; tentatively, D is TRBD1 (6 bases). V was shortened by 6 bases and J by 5 bases, with 17 bases between the two germline ends. The V gene's germline CDR1 is MNHEY and CDR2 SVGAGI. This CDR3 contains 15 residues. The CDR3 sequence: CASRLGGATYQPQHF. The CDR3 nucleotides are TGTGCCAGCAGGCTGGGGGGGGCCACGTATCAGCCCCAGCATTTT.

The J gene is TRBJ2-7, the V gene TRBV29-1, with 10 bases fitting TRBD1. Trimming removed 4 bases from V and 4 bases from J; junction bases left unmatched: 7. Germline CDR1 is SQVTM and CDR2 is ANQGSEA. The CDR3 sequence is 14 residues long. The CDR3 protein is CSVVSGTGAYEQYF. The CDR3, as DNA: TGCAGCGTTGTCTCTGGGACAGGGGCTTACGAGCAGTACTTC.

CDR3 sequence (DNA): TGTGCCAGCAGTGAAGCTGGACTTACAGCCCAAGCTTTCTTT. Protein: CASSEAGLTAQAFF. The gene calls are TRBV6-1 and TRBJ1-1, with no clear D. V lost 0 bases, J lost 9 bases, and 14 bases lay in between. The CDR3 has 14 amino acids. Germline V lookup: CDR1 MNHNS, CDR2 SASEGT.

This clone was observed a handful of times. The chain uses TRBV5-4 and TRBJ1-5, with TRBD1 matching 11 bases. V lost 4 bases, J lost 6 bases, and 6 bases stayed unmatched. Germline lookup yields CDR1 SGHNT and CDR2 YYREEE (reference sequence). CDR3 length: 15 amino acids. The CDR3 DNA is TGTGCCAGCAGCGCGGACAGGGGGCGCGCTCAGCCCCAGCATTTT. It encodes CASSADRGRAQPQHF. Looking up the rest from reference TRBV5-4 and TRBJ1-5 gives the full variable domain: ETGVTQSPTHLIKTRGQQVTLRCSSQSGHNTVSWYQQALGQGPQFIFQYYREEENGRGNFPPRFSGLQFPNYSSELNVNALELDDSALYLCASSADRGRAQPQHFGDGTRLSIL.

The chain employs TRBV9 and TRBJ1-1; TRBD1 matches 9 bases. The CDR3 contains 13 residues. Unmatched junction bases numbered 1, after V lost 7 bases and J lost 0 bases. Germline V lookup: CDR1 SGDLS, CDR2 YYNGEE. The DNA for the CDR3 is TGTGCCAGCGGACAGGGGTTGAACACTGAAGCTTTCTTT. This codes for CASGQGLNTEAFF.

The chain is built from TRBV24-1 and TRBJ2-3, with 11 bases that match TRBD2. Trimming removed 9 bases from V and 8 bases from J; junction bases left unmatched: 6. The CDR3 runs to 13 residues. CDR1 is KGHDR, CDR2 SFDVKD, per germline. The CDR3 spells CATQGSGRGTQYF. CDR3 sequence (DNA): TGTGCCACCCAGGGTAGCGGGAGGGGTACGCAGTATTTT.

The chain is built from TRBV28 and TRBJ2-5; 13 bases are shared with TRBD2. With V trimmed by 5 bases and J by 6 bases, 9 bases remained unmatched. Germline assignment: CDR1 MDHEN and CDR2 SYDVKM. The CDR3 sequence is 16 residues long. The CDR3 DNA sequence: TGTGCCAGCAGTCCGAGACTAGCGGGAGGATTAAAGACCCAGTACTTC. Its protein product is CASSPRLAGGLKTQYF. Drawing the rest from reference TRBV28 and TRBJ2-5, the complete variable domain is DVKVTQSSRYLVKRTGEKVFLECVQDMDHENMFWYRQDPGLGLRLIYFSYDVKMKEKGDIPEGYSVSREKKERFSLILESASTNQTSMYLCASSPRLAGGLKTQYFGPGTRLLVL.

The V gene is TRBV9, the J gene TRBJ2-2; D is uncertain. The CDR3 extends over 15 amino acids. Deletions cut 0 bases from V and 1 base from J, with 7 bases between. CDR1 is SGDLS, CDR2 YYNGEE, per germline. The CDR3 nucleotides read TGTGCCAGCAGCGTAGGGCCGTTGAACACCGGGGAGCTGTTTTTT. Translation gives CASSVGPLNTGELFF.

The chain links TRBV28 to TRBJ1-2; D might be TRBD1 (5 bases). V lost 2 bases to trimming and J lost 8 bases, with 12 bases between them. Germline CDR1 is MDHEN and CDR2 is SYDVKM. The CDR3 spans 13 residues. CDR3 nucleotide sequence: TGTGCCAGCAGTTTAGGCAGGGAATACGGCTACACCTTC. This sequence encodes CASSLGREYGYTF.

In this sample, this clone turned up many times. The chain uses TRBV13 and TRBJ1-1, with D possibly matching TRBD1 (5 bases). The CDR3 has 14 residues. The V end lost 7 bases, the J end lost 0 bases, and 12 bases lay between the germline ends. The V gene's germline CDR1 is PRHDT and CDR2 FYEKMQ (reference sequence). The chain's CDR3 is CASIRTPMNTEAFF. The CDR3 region has the DNA TGTGCCAGCATCCGGACACCTATGAACACTGAAGCTTTCTTT.

Here the CDR3 reads CASSLAGADSPLHF. CDR3 DNA sequence: TGTGCCAGCAGCTTGGCTGGGGCGGATTCACCCCTCCACTTT. This chain uses TRBV7-6 with TRBJ1-6, with D possibly being TRBD1 (5 bases). Germline V lookup: CDR1 SGHVS, CDR2 FNYEAQ. The CDR3 runs 14 residues. V was shortened by 3 bases and J by 8 bases, with 11 bases between the two germline ends.

V gene TRBV7-9 combines with J gene TRBJ2-7; 11 bases are a match to TRBD2. The V segment lost 5 bases and the J segment 2 bases; nucleotides outside the gene matches: 8. CDR3 length equals 16 residues. Germline V gene lookup returns CDR1 SEHNR and CDR2 FQNEAQ (reference sequence). CDR3 amino acids: CASSNIVAGGPYEQYF. In nucleotides, the CDR3 is TGTGCCAGCAGCAATATCGTAGCGGGAGGGCCCTACGAGCAGTACTTC.

The chain uses TRBV6-1 and TRBJ1-3, with D unclear. The CDR3 loop spans 13 amino acids. From germline, CDR1 is MNHNS and CDR2 SASEGT. V was clipped by 2 bases and J by 4 bases, with 6 bases between them. DNA for the CDR3: TGTGCCAGCAGTGAACAGGAAGGAAACACCATATATTTT. Residues: CASSEQEGNTIYF.

This chain joins TRBV15 and TRBJ1-4; D unresolved. V was pared by 0 bases and J by 3 bases, with 11 bases between. This CDR3 has 16 residues. Germline V gene lookup returns CDR1 LNHNV and CDR2 YYDKDF (reference sequence). The CDR3 reads CATSRDGSTSNEKLFF. The CDR3 coding sequence is TGTGCCACCAGCAGAGATGGGAGTACCTCTAATGAAAAACTGTTTTTT.

This sequence joins TRBV11-3 and TRBJ2-4; 12 bases align to TRBD2. The germline V gene has CDR1 SGHNT and CDR2 YENEEA. The CDR3 is 16 residues long. V was clipped by 1 base and J by 5 bases; unmatched bases: 3. CDR3 sequence reads: CASSLGGLAGQNIQYF. For the CDR3, the DNA is TGTGCCAGCAGCTTAGGGGGACTAGCGGGTCAAAACATTCAGTACTTC.

V gene TRBV6-5 combines with J gene TRBJ1-3, with D maybe TRBD1 (5 bases). The CDR3 is 15 amino acids. CDR1 and CDR2 (germline): MNHEY, SVGAGI. V lost 2 bases, J lost 2 bases, and 10 bases lay in between. DNA for the CDR3: TGTGCCAGCAGTTACGGCAGGGATACTGGAAACACCATATATTTT. Protein product: CASSYGRDTGNTIYF.

This chain links TRBV6-2 or TRBV6-3 with TRBJ1-1; tentative D call: TRBD1 (6 bases). The CDR3 consists of 16 residues. Germline CDR1 and CDR2: MNHEY and SVGEGT. Trimming took 4 bases from V and 6 from J, leaving 21 bases between them. CDR3: CASSSPDRPRGAEAFF. The CDR3, as DNA: TGTGCCAGCAGTTCCCCCGACAGGCCTAGGGGAGCTGAAGCTTTCTTT.

This chain connects TRBV27 to TRBJ1-1; the match to TRBD1 covers 10 bases. CDR1 is MNHEY and CDR2 is SMNVEV in the germline V gene (reference sequence). V dropped 3 bases and J dropped 0; count of bases not matched to a gene: 4. The CDR3 sequence is 16 residues long. CDR3 in DNA: TGTGCCAGCAGTTTCCGGGACAGGGGTATGAACACTGAAGCTTTCTTT. This sequence encodes CASSFRDRGMNTEAFF.

The chain couples TRBV19 to TRBJ2-1; 7 nucleotides agree with TRBD2. The CDR3 contains 16 residues. Germline V gene lookup returns CDR1 LNHDA and CDR2 SQIVND (reference sequence). The trim removed 5 bases at V and 1 base at J, leaving 8 bases unmatched. The CDR3 reads CASSSPSGLSYNEQFF. The CDR3 DNA is TGTGCCAGTAGTTCCCCTAGCGGATTATCCTACAATGAGCAGTTCTTC.

This clone was counted between two and nine times. The V gene is TRBV4-1, the J gene TRBJ2-1, with D possibly TRBD2 on 6 matching bases. This CDR3 contains 13 residues. The germline V and J ends were trimmed by 3 bases and 9 bases, with 12 bases remaining between them. Germline values: CDR1 MGHRA, CDR2 YSYEKL. The CDR3 DNA is TGCGCCAGCAGCCAGGCCAAGGGAGGTGAGCAGTTCTTC. Encoded protein: CASSQAKGGEQFF.